This T cell receptor beta chain was retrieved from a study of shared clonotypes between healthy human individuals. Study results and limitations: Sampling covered blood only; tissue repertoires likely differ. Clonotype sharing levels among donors were expected to vary with sequencing depth.

In regard to this clone: Antigen unknown.

Splitting of each subset's genomic DNA was done evenly across several immunoSEQ plates. Clones were read by immunoSEQ multiplex PCR, and TCRdb kept only the in-frame ones, dropping some. The sample records 600,000 to 700,000 clones, around three quarters being singletons. V was shortened by 4 bases and J by 0 bases, with 21 bases between the two germline ends. Germline-derived CDR1 and CDR2 are SGHRS and YFSETQ. The CDR3 is made up of 18 amino acids. The clonotype was recovered from a woman aged 30 to 39 in good health. Sequencing input: memory CD4+ T cells sorted from blood. Described subset: CD45RA-negative fraction. This sequence joins TRBV5-1 and TRBJ2-3, with D possibly TRBD2 on 7 matching bases. The CDR3 loop reads CASSIGGLRAFSTDTQYF. CDR3 nucleotide sequence: TGCGCCAGCAGCATAGGGGGACTACGCGCCTTTAGCACAGATACGCAGTATTTT.